This T cell receptor (beta chain) came from a study of molecular identifiers for immune sequencing clone quantification. TCRdb independently ran MiXCR on the PCR reads; one entry per CDR3 protein. The repertoire includes approximately 630,000 distinct CDR3 sequences, roughly 27% of them detected once, and about 0.84% sits in the top ten. General study findings and limits: In cases of identical TCR molecules sharing a barcode, highly expanded clone sizes could be underestimated.

The length of the CDR3 is 16 residues. CDR1 is SGHRS and CDR2 is YFSETQ in the germline V gene. V gave up 1 base and J gave up 0 bases, with 10 bases separating them. This clonotype was seen a few times. The antigen remains unidentified. The sample was naive CD8+ T cells from blood, with Jurkat cell RNA spiked in. This sample's subset: FACS-sorted CD8+CD4-CCR7+CD45RA+ naive T cells. V and J are TRBV5-1 and TRBJ2-2, with a weak D call TRBD1 (5 bases). This TCR came from a human donor in good health. Some libraries in this study had Jurkat cell RNA spiked in. CDR3 residues: CASSLQTATNTGELFF. The DNA for the CDR3 is TGCGCCAGCAGCTTGCAGACAGCCACGAACACCGGGGAGCTGTTTTTT.